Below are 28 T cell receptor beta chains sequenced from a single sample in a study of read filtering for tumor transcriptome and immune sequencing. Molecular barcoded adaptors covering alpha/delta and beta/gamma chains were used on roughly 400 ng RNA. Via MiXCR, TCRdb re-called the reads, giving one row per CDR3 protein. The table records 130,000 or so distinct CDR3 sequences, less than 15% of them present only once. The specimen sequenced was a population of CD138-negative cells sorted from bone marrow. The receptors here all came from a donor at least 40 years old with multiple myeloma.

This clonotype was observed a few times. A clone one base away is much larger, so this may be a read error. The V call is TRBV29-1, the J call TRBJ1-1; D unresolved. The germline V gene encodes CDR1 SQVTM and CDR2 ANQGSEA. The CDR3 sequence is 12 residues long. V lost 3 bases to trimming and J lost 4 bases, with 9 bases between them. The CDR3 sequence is CSVDYTSTEAFF. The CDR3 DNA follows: TGCAGCGTTGATTACACGAGCACTGAAGCTTTCTTT.

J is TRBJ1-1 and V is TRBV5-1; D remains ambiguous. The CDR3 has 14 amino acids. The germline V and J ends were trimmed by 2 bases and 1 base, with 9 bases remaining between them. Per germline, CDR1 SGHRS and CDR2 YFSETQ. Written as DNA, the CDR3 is TGCGCCAGCAGCTTAAGGATAGCGAACACTGAAGCTTTCTTT. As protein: CASSLRIANTEAFF.

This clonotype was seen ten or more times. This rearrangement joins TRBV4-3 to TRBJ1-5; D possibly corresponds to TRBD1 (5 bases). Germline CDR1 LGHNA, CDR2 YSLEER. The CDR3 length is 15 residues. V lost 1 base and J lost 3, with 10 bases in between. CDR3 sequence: CASSQVTGFNQPQHF. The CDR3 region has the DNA TGCGCCAGCAGCCAAGTCACAGGTTTCAATCAGCCCCAGCATTTT.

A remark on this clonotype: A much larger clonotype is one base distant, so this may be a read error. The CDR3, as DNA: TGCAGTGCTGTTAGACAACCTCGGCAAGAGACCCTGTACTTC. Its translation is CSAVRQPRQETLYF. The V call is TRBV20-1, the J call TRBJ2-5; the D is unclear. The germline V gene encodes CDR1 DFQATT and CDR2 SNEGSKA (reference sequence). This CDR3 contains 14 residues.

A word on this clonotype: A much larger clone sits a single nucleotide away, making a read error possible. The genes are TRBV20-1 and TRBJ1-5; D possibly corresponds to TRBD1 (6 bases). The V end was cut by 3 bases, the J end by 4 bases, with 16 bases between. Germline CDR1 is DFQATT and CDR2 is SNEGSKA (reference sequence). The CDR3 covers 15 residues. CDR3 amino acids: CSASLGQCLNQPQHF. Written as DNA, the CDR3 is TGCAGTGCTAGCCTCGGACAGTGCCTGAATCAGCCCCAGCATTTT.

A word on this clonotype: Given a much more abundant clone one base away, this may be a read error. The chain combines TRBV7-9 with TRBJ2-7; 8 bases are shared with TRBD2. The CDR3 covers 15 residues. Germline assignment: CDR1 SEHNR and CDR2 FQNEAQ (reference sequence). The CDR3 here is CASSSLSGGRDEQDF. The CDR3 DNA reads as TGTGCCAGCAGCTCCCTGAGCGGGGGACGGGACGAGCAGGACTTC.

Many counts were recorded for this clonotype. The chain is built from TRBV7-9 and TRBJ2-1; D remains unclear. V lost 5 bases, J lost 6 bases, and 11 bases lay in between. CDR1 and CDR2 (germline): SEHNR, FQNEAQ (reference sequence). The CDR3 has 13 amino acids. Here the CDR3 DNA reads TGTGCCAGCAGCCTGCTCGGCGTCAATGAGCAGTTCTTC. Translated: CASSLLGVNEQFF.

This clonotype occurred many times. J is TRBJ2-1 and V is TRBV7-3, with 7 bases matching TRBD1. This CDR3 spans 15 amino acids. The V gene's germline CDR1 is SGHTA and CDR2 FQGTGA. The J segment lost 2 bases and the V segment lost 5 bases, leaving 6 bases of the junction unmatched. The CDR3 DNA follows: TGTGCCAGCAGCCTCGGACAGGCCGCCTACAATGAGCAGTTCTTC. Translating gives CASSLGQAAYNEQFF.

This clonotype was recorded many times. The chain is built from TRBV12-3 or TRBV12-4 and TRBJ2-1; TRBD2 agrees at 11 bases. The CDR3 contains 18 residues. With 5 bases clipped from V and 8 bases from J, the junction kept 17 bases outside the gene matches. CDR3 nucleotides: TGTGCCAGCAGTCGTCGTATTGTCGGGACTAGCGGTAGGGATGAGCAGTTCTTC. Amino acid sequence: CASSRRIVGTSGRDEQFF.

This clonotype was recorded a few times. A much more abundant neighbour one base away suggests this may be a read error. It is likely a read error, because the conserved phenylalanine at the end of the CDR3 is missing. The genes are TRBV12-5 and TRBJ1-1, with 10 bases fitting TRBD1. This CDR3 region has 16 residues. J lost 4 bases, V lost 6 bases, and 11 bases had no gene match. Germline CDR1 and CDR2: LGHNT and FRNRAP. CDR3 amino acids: CASGPGQGGVGTEAFL. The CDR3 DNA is TGTGCTAGTGGGCCCGGACAGGGGGGGGTCGGCACTGAAGCTTTCTTG.

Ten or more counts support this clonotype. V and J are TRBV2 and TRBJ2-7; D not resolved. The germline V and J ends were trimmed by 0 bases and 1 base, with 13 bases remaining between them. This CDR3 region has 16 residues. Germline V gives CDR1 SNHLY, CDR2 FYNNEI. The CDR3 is CASSEAQSSTSYEQYF. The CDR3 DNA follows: TGTGCCAGCAGTGAAGCGCAGAGTTCGACTTCCTACGAGCAGTACTTC.

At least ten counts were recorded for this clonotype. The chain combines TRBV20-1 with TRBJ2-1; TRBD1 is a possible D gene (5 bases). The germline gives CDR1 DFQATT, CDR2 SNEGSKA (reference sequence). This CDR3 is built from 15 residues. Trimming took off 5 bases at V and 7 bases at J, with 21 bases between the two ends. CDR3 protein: CSASYGQALGNEQFF. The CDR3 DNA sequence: TGCAGTGCTTCCTACGGACAAGCCTTGGGGAATGAGCAGTTCTTC.

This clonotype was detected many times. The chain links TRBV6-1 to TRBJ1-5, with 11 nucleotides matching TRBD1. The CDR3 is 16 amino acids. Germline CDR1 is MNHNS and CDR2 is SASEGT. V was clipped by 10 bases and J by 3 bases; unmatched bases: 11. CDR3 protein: CATKARDRGNNQPQHF. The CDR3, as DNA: TGTGCCACCAAAGCCCGGGACAGGGGGAACAATCAGCCCCAGCATTTT.

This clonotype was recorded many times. The CDR3, as DNA: TGTGCCAGTAGTATACTAGCGGACTACGAGCAGTACTTC. It yields the protein CASSILADYEQYF. The V call is TRBV19, the J call TRBJ2-7, with TRBD2 matching 7 bases. The CDR3 has 13 amino acids. Unmatched junction bases numbered 1, after V lost 2 bases and J lost 3 bases. Looked up from germline, CDR1 is LNHDA and CDR2 is SQIVND (reference sequence). Variable domain in full (rest from reference TRBV19 and TRBJ2-7): DGGITQSPKYLFRKEGQNVTLSCEQNLNHDAMYWYRQDPGQGLRLIYYSQIVNDFQKGDIAEGYSVSREKKESFPLTVTSAQKNPTAFYLCASSILADYEQYFGPGTRLTVT.

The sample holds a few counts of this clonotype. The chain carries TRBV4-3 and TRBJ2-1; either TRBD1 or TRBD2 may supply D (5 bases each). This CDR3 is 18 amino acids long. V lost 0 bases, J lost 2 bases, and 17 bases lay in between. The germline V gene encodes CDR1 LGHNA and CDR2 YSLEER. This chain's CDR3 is CASSQDSPPVGAYNEQFF. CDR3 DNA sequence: TGCGCCAGCAGCCAAGATTCACCGCCGGTGGGGGCCTACAATGAGCAGTTCTTC.

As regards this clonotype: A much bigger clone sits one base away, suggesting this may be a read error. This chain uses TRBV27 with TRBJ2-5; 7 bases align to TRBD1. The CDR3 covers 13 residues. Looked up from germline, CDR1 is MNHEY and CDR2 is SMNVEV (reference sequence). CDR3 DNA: TGTGCCGCCGGGGACAGCAACCAAGAGACCCAGTGCTTC. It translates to CAAGDSNQETQCF.

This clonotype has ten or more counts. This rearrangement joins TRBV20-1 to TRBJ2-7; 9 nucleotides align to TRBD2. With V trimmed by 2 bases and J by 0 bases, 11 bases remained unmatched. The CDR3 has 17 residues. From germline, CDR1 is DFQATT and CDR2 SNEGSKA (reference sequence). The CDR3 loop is CSARPPLAGEFSYEQYF. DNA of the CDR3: TGCAGTGCTAGACCTCCCTTAGCGGGGGAGTTCTCCTACGAGCAGTACTTC.

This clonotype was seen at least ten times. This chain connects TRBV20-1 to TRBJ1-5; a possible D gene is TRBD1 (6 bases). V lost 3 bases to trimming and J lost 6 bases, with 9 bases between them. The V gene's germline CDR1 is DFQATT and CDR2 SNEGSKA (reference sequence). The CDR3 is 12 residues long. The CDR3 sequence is CSASRGGQPQHF. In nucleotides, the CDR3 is TGCAGTGCTAGCAGGGGCGGTCAGCCCCAGCATTTT.

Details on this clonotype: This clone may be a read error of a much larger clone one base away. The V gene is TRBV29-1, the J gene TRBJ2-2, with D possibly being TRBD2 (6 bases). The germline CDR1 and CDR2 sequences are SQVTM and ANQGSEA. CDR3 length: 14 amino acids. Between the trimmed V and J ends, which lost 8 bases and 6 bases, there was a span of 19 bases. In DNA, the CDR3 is TGCAGCATTAGGTGGACGCGGGAAGCCGGGGAGCTGTTTTTT. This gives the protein CSIRWTREAGELFF.

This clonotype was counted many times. The CDR3 coding sequence is TGTGCCAGCAGTAAGACAGGGGGGACCTACGAGCAGTACTTC. It specifies CASSKTGGTYEQYF. This chain joins TRBV6-2 or TRBV6-3 and TRBJ2-7, with 9 bases aligning to TRBD1. The CDR3 length is 14 residues. The V gene end was trimmed by 5 bases and the J gene end by 2 bases; junction bases not matched to a gene: 4. The germline gives CDR1 MNHEY, CDR2 SVGEGT.

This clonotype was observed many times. The CDR3, as DNA: TGTGCCAGCAGCTTAGGGTCGCGAAACGAGCAGTACTTC. It translates to CASSLGSRNEQYF. This chain links TRBV13 with TRBJ2-7; D call uncertain. This CDR3 is 13 amino acids long. The V end was cut by 0 bases, the J end by 5 bases, with 8 bases between. Germline CDR1 reads PRHDT; CDR2 reads FYEKMQ (reference sequence).

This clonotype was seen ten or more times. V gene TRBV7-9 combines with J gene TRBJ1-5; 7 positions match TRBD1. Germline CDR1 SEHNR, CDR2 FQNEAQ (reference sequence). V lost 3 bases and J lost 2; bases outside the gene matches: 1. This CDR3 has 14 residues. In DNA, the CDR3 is TGTGCCAGCAGCTTTACAGGGGGCAATCAGCCCCAGCATTTT. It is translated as CASSFTGGNQPQHF.

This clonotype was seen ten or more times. In nucleotides, the CDR3 is TGTGCCAGCAGTCGGCCCGGGAGTCTTTACGAGCAGTACTTC. As protein: CASSRPGSLYEQYF. The chain employs TRBV2 and TRBJ2-7; D is perhaps TRBD2 (6 bases). Germline CDR1 reads SNHLY; CDR2 reads FYNNEI. Trimming removed 5 bases from V and 4 bases from J, with 15 bases in between. The CDR3 totals 14 residues.

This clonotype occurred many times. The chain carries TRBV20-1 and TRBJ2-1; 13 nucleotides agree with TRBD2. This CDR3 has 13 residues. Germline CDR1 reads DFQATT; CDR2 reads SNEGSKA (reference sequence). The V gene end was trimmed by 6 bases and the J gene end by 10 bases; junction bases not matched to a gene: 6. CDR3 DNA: TGCAGTGCCCACCAGGGACTAGCGGGAGAGCAGTTCTTC. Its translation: CSAHQGLAGEQFF.

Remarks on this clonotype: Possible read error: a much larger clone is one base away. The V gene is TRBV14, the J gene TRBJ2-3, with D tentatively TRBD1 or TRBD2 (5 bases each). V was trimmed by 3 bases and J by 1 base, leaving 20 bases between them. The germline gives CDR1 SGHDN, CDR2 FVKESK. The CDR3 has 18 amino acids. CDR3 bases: TGTGCCAGCAGCCAGAGGGACGGAACAATCTGGGGCACAGATACGCAGTATTTT. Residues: CASSQRDGTIWGTDTQYF.

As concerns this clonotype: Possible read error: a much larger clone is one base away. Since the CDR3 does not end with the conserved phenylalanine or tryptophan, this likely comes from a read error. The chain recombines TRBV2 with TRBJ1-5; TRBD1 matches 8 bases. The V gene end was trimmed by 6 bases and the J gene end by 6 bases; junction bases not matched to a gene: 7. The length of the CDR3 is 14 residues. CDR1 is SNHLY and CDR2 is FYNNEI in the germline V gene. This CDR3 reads CASSERQGRQPQHS. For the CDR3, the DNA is TGTGCCAGCAGCGAGCGACAGGGGCGTCAGCCCCAGCATTCT.

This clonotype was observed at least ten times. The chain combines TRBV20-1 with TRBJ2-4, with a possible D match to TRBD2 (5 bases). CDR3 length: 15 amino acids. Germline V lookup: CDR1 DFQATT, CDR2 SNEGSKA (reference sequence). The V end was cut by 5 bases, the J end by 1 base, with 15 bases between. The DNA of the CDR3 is TGCAGTGCTCCGAACCCCGGGGAGGCCAAAAACATTCAGTACTTC. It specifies CSAPNPGEAKNIQYF.

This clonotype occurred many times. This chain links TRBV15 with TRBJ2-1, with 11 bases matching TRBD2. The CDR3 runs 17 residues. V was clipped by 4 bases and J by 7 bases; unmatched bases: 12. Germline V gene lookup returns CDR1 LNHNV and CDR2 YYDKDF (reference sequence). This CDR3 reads CATSTGGDSGRANEQFF. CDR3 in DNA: TGTGCCACCAGCACGGGGGGCGATAGCGGGAGGGCAAATGAGCAGTTCTTC.